In this sample, the clone carrying this TCR beta chain turned up many times. What it recognizes is unknown. These data come from a study of T cells after yellow fever vaccination. Overall study findings and caveats: Abundant clonotypes from the bulk population could get into FACS-sorted repertoires as contaminants. CD4 and CD8 compartments shared a small share of clonotypes.

V was cut by 2 bases and J by 1 base, with 11 bases left in between. The germline V gene encodes CDR1 DFQATT and CDR2 SNEGSKA (reference sequence). The CDR3 contains 14 residues. TCRdb itself ran the 5' RACE reads through MiXCR, one entry per CDR3 protein. The table includes about 400,000 distinct CDR3 sequences, around a tenth detected once. The sequencing here drew on PBMCs, taken on the day of the first yellow fever vaccination. This TCR was sampled from a man between 18 and 35 years old who received the YFV17D yellow fever vaccine. The chain links TRBV20-1 to TRBJ2-5; D remains unclear. The CDR3, as DNA: TGCAGTGCTAGAACGGTCCGGGCCCAAGAGACCCAGTACTTC. It codes for CSARTVRAQETQYF.